This T cell receptor beta chain originates from a study of cytotoxic CD8 clonotypes in ibrutinib-treated CLL. Profiling relied on immunoSEQ multiplex PCR, and the TCRdb table lists in-frame clones only, not all of them. The sample shows roughly 76,000 clones, 70% to 90% of them seen only once. Genomic DNA in a quantity of 2 to 2.5 micrograms was derived from cryopreserved PBMCs for TCR beta libraries. Sequencing used PBMCs, obtained at disease progression, from a patient treated with ibrutinib. The receptor comes from a human donor with chronic lymphocytic leukemia.

This CDR3 is CASSLGQGRNQPQHF. The CDR3 DNA reads TGTGCCAGCAGCTTAGGTCAGGGTAGGAATCAGCCCCAGCATTTT. The chain has TRBV7-8 and TRBJ1-5; D is perhaps TRBD1 (5 bases). Germline assignment: CDR1 SGHVS and CDR2 FQNEAQ. The CDR3 contains 15 residues. The V gene lost 1 base and the J gene lost 4 bases, with 11 bases spanning the gap.